This T cell receptor beta chain was identified during a study of radiotherapy plus CTLA-4 blockade in lung cancer. Study-level findings and limits: Clones derived from tumor TCRs expanded in blood after radiotherapy plus ipilimumab. Reportedly, early blood T cell clone dynamics best predicted response, with interferon-beta.

Germline loops: CDR1 MNHNY, CDR2 SVGAGI (reference sequence). The CDR3 spans 15 residues. Trimming left V 3 bases short and J 0 bases short, with 9 bases between. Note on this clone: The antigen remains unidentified.

TCRdb's copy holds only in-frame clones and misses some; the assay was immunoSEQ multiplex PCR. The sample has tens of thousands of clones; around 80% are singletons. The source was peripheral blood, collected from a patient treated with radiotherapy plus ipilimumab. V is TRBV6-6 and J is TRBJ2-1, with D perhaps TRBD1 (5 bases). This sequence originates from a human donor with non-small cell lung cancer who had a partial response to radiotherapy plus ipilimumab. The CDR3 nucleotides are TGTGCCAGCAGTTATTACGACAGCTCCTACAATGAGCAGTTCTTC. Translation: CASSYYDSSYNEQFF.